The 32 T cell receptor gamma chains in this list originate from one sample, sequenced in a study of gammadelta T cells in human blood. TCRdb used CATT to re-call clones from the RT-PCR reads. The sample holds more than 100 gamma-chain clones; under 75% are singletons and the top ten take just under 65%. Material for sequencing was non-Vgamma9Vdelta2 gamma-delta T cells from cord blood. Receptors were obtained from a newborn.

This clone is hyperexpanded. The rearrangement links TRGV4 to TRGJP1. With 2 bases clipped from V and 7 bases from J, the junction kept 4 bases outside the gene matches. Per germline, CDR1 EGSTGY and CDR2 YDSYTSSV. This CDR3 comprises 13 residues. CDR3 amino acids: CATWDVRGWFKIF. For the CDR3, the DNA is TGTGCCACCTGGGATGTTCGTGGTTGGTTCAAGATATTT.

Notes on this clone: One base away lies a much larger clone, so this may be a sequencing read error. Other DNA sequences from this sample encode an identical CDR3 as well. The V and J genes are TRGV4 and TRGJ1 or TRGJ2. Germline values: CDR1 EGSTGY, CDR2 YDSYTSSV. This CDR3 is 14 amino acids long. The CDR3 loop reads CATWDGPCYYKKLF. The CDR3, as DNA: TGCGCCACCTGGGATGGGCCCTGTTATTATAAGAAACTCTTT.

This clone was seen just once. The likely explanation is a read error, given a far larger clone one base away. This chain uses TRGV4 with TRGJ1 or TRGJ2. Per germline, CDR1 EGSTGY and CDR2 YDSYTSSV. The CDR3 has 11 amino acids. The CDR3 is CATLDRYKKLF. In DNA, the CDR3 is TGTGCCACCTTGGATCGTTATAAGAAACTCTTT.

This clone was observed once. One base separates it from a far larger clone, so it is likely a read error. The rearrangement links TRGV9 to TRGJ1 or TRGJ2. The germline CDR1 and CDR2 sequences are GITISATS and ISYDGTV (reference sequence). There are 13 residues in the CDR3. The CDR3 nucleotides are TGTGCCTTATGGGAGACCTATTATTATAAGAAACTCTTT. This gives the protein CALWETYYYKKLF.

This clone showed up just once. A far larger clone is only one base removed, so a read error is likely. The V call is TRGV4, the J call TRGJ1 or TRGJ2. CDR3 length: 12 residues. The germline V gene encodes CDR1 EGSTGY and CDR2 YDSYTSSV. The CDR3 loop reads CATWDGYYKKLF. The DNA of the CDR3 is TGTGCCACTTGGGATGGTTATTATAAGAAACTCTTT.

This clone is labeled as large. The rearrangement joins TRGV3 to TRGJP2. The CDR3 runs to 15 residues. Germline V gene data show CDR1 as VTNTFY and CDR2 as YDVSTARD (reference sequence). The trim removed 1 base at V and 5 bases at J, leaving 7 bases unmatched. The CDR3 reads CATWDSLRSDWIKTF. The CDR3 nucleotides are TGTGCCACCTGGGACAGCCTAAGAAGTGATTGGATCAAGACGTTT.

As concerns this clone: This probably arose from a read error, given a far larger clone one base away. V gene TRGV4 combines with J gene TRGJ1 or TRGJ2. Germline V lookup: CDR1 EGSTGY, CDR2 YDSYTSSV. The CDR3 length is 10 residues. The CDR3 here is CASWDGRKLF. CDR3 DNA sequence: TGTGCCTCCTGGGATGGAAGGAAACTCTTT.

For this clone: A far larger clone is a single base away, which makes a read error likely. The chain uses TRGV5 and TRGJ1 or TRGJ2. The length of the CDR3 is 13 residues. Germline CDR1 and CDR2: VINAFY and YDVSNSKD. V was clipped by 2 bases and J by 10 bases; unmatched bases: 11. CDR3 DNA sequence: TGTGCCACCTGGGACATGCCCGCAAGGAAGAAACTCTTT. Its protein product is CATWDMPARKKLF.

V gene TRGV5 combines with J gene TRGJ1 or TRGJ2. Unmatched junction bases numbered 9, after V lost 3 bases and J lost 4 bases. Germline loops: CDR1 VINAFY, CDR2 YDVSNSKD. The CDR3 spans 14 residues. The CDR3 here is CATWDSFGYYKKLF. The CDR3 DNA reads TGTGCCACCTGGGACTCTTTCGGCTATTATAAGAAACTCTTT.

A remark on this clone: A far larger clone is only one base removed, so a read error is likely. The chain carries TRGV4 and TRGJ1 or TRGJ2. The V and J ends lost 1 base and 12 bases, in that order; junction bases with no gene match: 3. The CDR3 sequence is 10 residues long. The germline CDR1 and CDR2 sequences are EGSTGY and YDSYTSSV. CDR3 residues: CATWDGTKLF. The CDR3 region has the DNA TGTGCCACCTGGGATGGAACGAAACTCTTT.

Regarding this clone: A far more abundant clone sits one base away, making this likely a read error. V and J are TRGV10 and TRGJP2. TRGV10 falls under the ORF class, with uncertain function. This CDR3 region has 14 residues. The CDR3 region has the DNA TGTGCTGTGTGGGCCGATAGTAGTGATTGGATCAAGACGTTT. This sequence encodes CAVWADSSDWIKTF.

The chain joins TRGV9 to TRGJ1 or TRGJ2. Germline loops: CDR1 GITISATS, CDR2 ISYDGTV (reference sequence). With V trimmed by 0 bases and J by 2 bases, 10 bases remained unmatched. This CDR3 contains 16 residues. This chain's CDR3 is CALWEVQGVDYYKKLF. For the CDR3, the DNA is TGTGCCTTGTGGGAGGTGCAGGGGGTGGATTATTATAAGAAACTCTTT.

Notes on this clone: A read error is likely here: a far larger clone is one base away. The V and J genes are TRGV4 and TRGJP1. V shed 3 bases, J shed 7 bases, and the junction held 5 bases outside the gene matches. This CDR3 contains 13 residues. Germline lookup yields CDR1 EGSTGY and CDR2 YDSYTSSV. Here the CDR3 reads CATWDIRGWFKIF. The CDR3 DNA is TGTGCCACCTGGGATATTCGTGGTTGGTTCAAGATATTT.

By share of the sample, this clone is hyperexpanded. This chain links TRGV4 with TRGJ1 or TRGJ2. Trimming at V came to 0 bases and at J to 5 bases, leaving 1 base not matched to a gene. The CDR3 is 12 residues long. Germline CDR1 and CDR2: EGSTGY and YDSYTSSV. CDR3 nucleotides: TGTGCCACCTGGGATGGGCATTATAAGAAACTCTTT. Translation: CATWDGHYKKLF.

A note on this clone: A far larger clone differs by one base, so this is likely a read error. The chain has TRGV4 and TRGJ1 or TRGJ2. This CDR3 spans 13 amino acids. Germline V lookup: CDR1 EGSTGY, CDR2 YDSYTSSV. The CDR3 DNA sequence: TGTGCCCCCTGGGATGGGCCGTCTGTCAGGAAACTCTTT. It encodes CAPWDGPSVRKLF.

This clone is judged large. Additional DNA sequences in this sample encode the identical CDR3. V and J are TRGV4 and TRGJ1 or TRGJ2. Germline V gives CDR1 EGSTGY, CDR2 YDSYTSSV. The V and J ends lost 0 bases and 3 bases, in that order; junction bases with no gene match: 5. The CDR3 sequence is 14 residues long. This CDR3 reads CATWDGPCYYKKLF. The DNA for the CDR3 is TGTGCCACCTGGGATGGGCCCTGTTATTATAAGAAACTCTTT.

This chain links TRGV3 with TRGJ1 or TRGJ2. This CDR3 has 10 residues. Germline CDR1 is VTNTFY and CDR2 is YDVSTARD (reference sequence). With V trimmed by 4 bases and J by 8 bases, 2 bases remained unmatched. This CDR3 reads CATWEHKKLF. In nucleotides, the CDR3 is TGTGCCACCTGGGAGCATAAGAAACTCTTT.

With respect to this clone: This likely traces to a read error, being one base from a far larger clone. The J gene is TRGJ1 or TRGJ2, the V gene TRGV9. Germline V gene data show CDR1 as GITISATS and CDR2 as ISYDGTV (reference sequence). This CDR3 region has 14 residues. V was pared by 2 bases and J by 5 bases, with 9 bases of the junction left unmatched. DNA of the CDR3: TGTGCCTTGTGGGAGGGGCGAGGAAATTATAAGAAACTCTTT. Translating gives CALWEGRGNYKKLF.

Comment on this clone: This probably arose from a read error, given a far larger clone one base away. This rearrangement joins TRGV4 to TRGJ1 or TRGJ2. The CDR3 runs to 10 residues. Germline CDR1 reads EGSTGY; CDR2 reads YDSYTSSV. CDR3 amino acids: CAIWDGRKLF. In DNA form, the CDR3 reads TGTGCCATCTGGGATGGAAGGAAACTCTTT.

This clone was picked up a small number of times. The gene calls are TRGV3 and TRGJ1 or TRGJ2. Germline loops: CDR1 VTNTFY, CDR2 YDVSTARD (reference sequence). The CDR3 is 13 amino acids. V shed 0 bases, J shed 5 bases, and the junction held 4 bases outside the gene matches. CDR3 sequence (DNA): TGTGCCACCTGGGACAGGACCCATTATAAGAAACTCTTT. It codes for CATWDRTHYKKLF.

This clone is deemed hyperexpanded. The same CDR3 can be traced to other DNA sequences in this sample. The chain employs TRGV3 and TRGJP2. This CDR3 is 15 amino acids long. Germline-derived CDR1 and CDR2 are VTNTFY and YDVSTARD (reference sequence). Losses at the gene ends were 1 base for V and 3 bases for J; bases not matched to a gene: 5. CDR3 sequence (DNA): TGTGCCACCTGGGACAGCCTTTGTAGTGATTGGATCAAGACGTTT. It yields the protein CATWDSLCSDWIKTF.

Regarding this clone: A far larger clone is just one base off, so this is likely a read error. The chain couples TRGV3 to TRGJ1 or TRGJ2. The CDR3 runs to 13 residues. Germline-derived CDR1 and CDR2 are VTNTFY and YDVSTARD (reference sequence). CDR3 sequence reads: CATRDRFYYKKLF. CDR3 bases: TGTGCCACCCGGGACAGGTTTTATTATAAGAAACTCTTT.

The genes are TRGV3 and TRGJ1 or TRGJ2. Germline-derived CDR1 and CDR2 are VTNTFY and YDVSTARD (reference sequence). With V trimmed by 0 bases and J by 12 bases, 11 bases remained unmatched. CDR3 length equals 13 residues. The CDR3 region has the DNA TGTGCCACCTGGGACAGGCCGTCTGTCAGGAAACTCTTT. This codes for CATWDRPSVRKLF.

Concerning this clone itself: A far larger clone is one base from this, pointing to a likely read error. The J gene is TRGJP2, the V gene TRGV5. CDR3 length: 15 amino acids. Per the germline V gene, CDR1 is VINAFY and CDR2 is YDVSNSKD. The CDR3 protein is CATWDSLCSDWIKTF. CDR3 nucleotide sequence: TGTGCAACCTGGGACAGCCTTTGTAGTGATTGGATCAAGACGTTT.

On this clone: A far larger clone is a single base away, which makes a read error likely. Other DNA sequences in the sample encode the same CDR3. The rearrangement uses TRGV10 and TRGJP2. TRGV10 is given ORF status, its function remaining uncertain. The CDR3 runs 14 residues. The CDR3 region has the DNA TGTGCTGCGTGGGCCGATAGTAGTGATTGGATCAAGACGTTC. It translates to CAAWADSSDWIKTF.

The chain recombines TRGV9 with TRGJP. The CDR3 sequence is 16 residues long. The germline V gene has CDR1 GITISATS and CDR2 ISYDGTV (reference sequence). The V gene end was trimmed by 0 bases and the J gene end by 4 bases; junction bases not matched to a gene: 0. CDR3 protein: CALWEVQELGKKIKVF. The CDR3 nucleotides are TGTGCCTTGTGGGAGGTGCAAGAGTTGGGCAAAAAAATCAAGGTATTT.

About this clone itself: This is likely an artifact of a read error, given a far larger clone one base away. J is TRGJP2 and V is TRGV10. TRGV10 is treated as an ORF (open reading frame) with a function not yet certain. There are 14 residues in the CDR3. V lost 8 bases to trimming and J lost 0 bases; unmatched junction nucleotides: 4. In DNA form, the CDR3 reads TGTGCTGCGTGGGCCAATAGTAGTGATTGGATCAAGACGTTT. Its protein is CAAWANSSDWIKTF.

This clone was observed a single time. A far larger clone differs by one base, so this is likely a read error. V usage is TRGV4 and J usage is TRGJP2. Trimming cost V 4 bases and J 8 bases; bases outside gene matches: 13. The CDR3 runs 15 residues. Looked up from germline, CDR1 is EGSTGY and CDR2 is YDSYTSSV. As DNA, the CDR3 is TGTGCCACCTGGGAAAGGAGGGATAGGGATTGGATCAAGACGTTT. This gives the protein CATWERRDRDWIKTF.

By its share, this clone is hyperexpanded (1% or more). V is TRGV5 and J is TRGJ1 or TRGJ2. There are 12 residues in the CDR3. Trimming took 0 bases from V and 12 from J; bases not matched to a gene: 8. Germline CDR1 is VINAFY and CDR2 is YDVSNSKD. CDR3 coding DNA: TGTGCCACCTGGGACAGGCCTATTTGGAAACTCTTT. Its protein is CATWDRPIWKLF.

By sample fraction, this clone is large (0.1 to 1%). The chain links TRGV4 to TRGJP1. This CDR3 contains 10 residues. Germline-derived CDR1 and CDR2 are EGSTGY and YDSYTSSV. With V trimmed by 6 bases and J by 9 bases, 1 base remained unmatched. The CDR3 is CATWRWFKIF. The CDR3, as DNA: TGTGCCACCTGGCGTTGGTTCAAGATATTT.

This clone was seen once. It differs at one base from a far larger clone, so likely a read error. The chain combines TRGV10 with TRGJP1. TRGV10 is labeled an ORF, and its function is uncertain. This CDR3 spans 14 amino acids. The CDR3: CAAPPGTTCWFKIF. DNA for the CDR3: TGTGCTGCGCCTCCTGGTACCACTTGTTGGTTCAAGATATTT.

This clone is judged hyperexpanded (1% or more). A read error may produce the germline difference seen at one junction end. The chain is built from TRGV10 and TRGJ1 or TRGJ2. TRGV10 is known as an ORF, though its function is uncertain. The CDR3 extends over 9 amino acids. Written as DNA, the CDR3 is TGCGCTTCCGGTTATAAGAAACTCTTT. Translating gives CASGYKKLF.